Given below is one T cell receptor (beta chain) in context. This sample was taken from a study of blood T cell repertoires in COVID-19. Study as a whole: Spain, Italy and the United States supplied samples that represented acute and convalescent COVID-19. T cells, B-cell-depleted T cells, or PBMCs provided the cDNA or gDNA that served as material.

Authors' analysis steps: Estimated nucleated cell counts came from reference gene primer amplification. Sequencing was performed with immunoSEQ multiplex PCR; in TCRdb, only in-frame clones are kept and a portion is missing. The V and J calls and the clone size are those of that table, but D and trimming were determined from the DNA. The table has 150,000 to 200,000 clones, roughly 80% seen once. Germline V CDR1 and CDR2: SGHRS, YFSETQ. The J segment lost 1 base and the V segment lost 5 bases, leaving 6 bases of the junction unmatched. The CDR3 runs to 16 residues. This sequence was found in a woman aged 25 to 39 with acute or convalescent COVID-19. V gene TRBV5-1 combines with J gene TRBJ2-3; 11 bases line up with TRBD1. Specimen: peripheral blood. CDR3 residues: CASRRGQGAGTDTQYF. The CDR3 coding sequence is TGCGCCAGCAGACGCGGACAGGGGGCAGGCACAGATACGCAGTATTTT.